Following are 10 T cell receptor beta chains from one sample sequenced in a study of T cell responses to AZD1222 COVID-19 vaccine. Libraries were prepared by immunoSEQ multiplex PCR; TCRdb keeps only in-frame clonotypes and omits some of them. The table records 150,000 to 200,000 clones, less than 95% of them present only once. The input for sequencing was peripheral blood, taken on day 0 of AZD1222 vaccination. The receptors originated from an adult in good health.

The genes are TRBV30 and TRBJ1-2; tentative D call: TRBD1 (5 bases). The CDR3 has 13 residues. The germline V gene encodes CDR1 GTSNPN and CDR2 SVGIG (reference sequence). The V end was cut by 2 bases, the J end by 6 bases, with 13 bases between. CDR3 protein: CAWSSPLTDGYTF. CDR3 nucleotides: TGTGCCTGGAGTTCCCCTCTGACAGATGGCTACACCTTC.

This chain connects TRBV19 to TRBJ1-5, with D tentatively TRBD1 (5 bases). V was shortened by 1 base and J by 6 bases, with 16 bases between the two germline ends. The CDR3 runs to 16 residues. In germline, CDR1 is LNHDA, CDR2 SQIVND (reference sequence). The CDR3 loop is CASSIVSGGTSQPQHF. CDR3 nucleotide sequence: TGTGCCAGTAGTATAGTGAGCGGGGGGACGAGTCAGCCCCAGCATTTT. The full variable domain, completed using reference TRBV19 and TRBJ1-5, is DGGITQSPKYLFRKEGQNVTLSCEQNLNHDAMYWYRQDPGQGLRLIYYSQIVNDFQKGDIAEGYSVSREKKESFPLTVTSAQKNPTAFYLCASSIVSGGTSQPQHFGDGTRLSIL.

As for this clone: The same CDR3 arises from other DNA sequences in this sample as well. The chain carries TRBV28 and TRBJ1-2; D is ambiguous. Trimming cost V 5 bases and J 0 bases, with 4 bases left between them. The CDR3 is 12 residues long. Germline V gene lookup returns CDR1 MDHEN and CDR2 SYDVKM. Here the CDR3 DNA reads TGTGCCAGCAGTCTGGCTAACTATGGCTACACCTTC. Translating gives CASSLANYGYTF.

The rearrangement uses TRBV3-1 (or the pseudogene TRBV3-2) and TRBJ1-4; D is ambiguous. The ends were cut back, 4 bases at V and 8 bases at J, with 8 bases in the middle. CDR1 and CDR2 (germline): LGHDT, YNNKEL (reference sequence). The CDR3 runs 12 residues. This CDR3 is CASSPAWEKLFF. The CDR3 DNA reads as TGTGCCAGCAGCCCGGCTTGGGAAAAACTGTTTTTT.

The V and J genes are TRBV11-2 and TRBJ2-7, with D unclear. Germline assignment: CDR1 SGHAT and CDR2 FQNNGV. The CDR3 length is 12 residues. V was shortened by 5 bases and J by 2 bases, with 7 bases between the two germline ends. In DNA, the CDR3 is TGTGCCAGCAGCCCCAGCCCCTACGAGCAGTACTTC. This translates into CASSPSPYEQYF.

The rearrangement joins TRBV18 to TRBJ1-2; D not resolved. The V gene's germline CDR1 is KGHSH and CDR2 LQKENI. This CDR3 comprises 13 residues. Deletions cut 3 bases from V and 3 bases from J, with 8 bases between. The CDR3 loop is CASSPSLDYGYTF. The CDR3 bases are TGTGCCAGCTCACCCTCCCTGGACTATGGCTACACCTTC.

The chain links TRBV27 to TRBJ2-7, with TRBD2 as a possible D gene (6 bases). This CDR3 has 21 amino acids. CDR1 MNHEY and CDR2 SMNVEV come from the germline V gene (reference sequence). Trimming pared 3 bases from V and 4 bases from J, leaving 34 bases between. CDR3 DNA: TGTGCCAGCAGTTTCCAGCTTATTGAAATGCCACCGCGGGGAGCGATATACGAGCAGTACTTC. It specifies CASSFQLIEMPPRGAIYEQYF.

V and J are TRBV27 and TRBJ1-4; 10 bases match TRBD1. This CDR3 contains 14 residues. Germline V lookup: CDR1 MNHEY, CDR2 SMNVEV (reference sequence). J was trimmed by 8 bases and V by 4 bases; bases with no gene match: 4. For the CDR3, the DNA is TGTGCCAGCAGTTGGACAGGGGGGAAGGAAAAACTGTTTTTT. Protein product: CASSWTGGKEKLFF.

The V call is TRBV19, the J call TRBJ1-5; D may be TRBD1 (6 bases). V dropped 6 bases and J dropped 4 bases, with 13 bases sitting between them. The germline gives CDR1 LNHDA, CDR2 SQIVND (reference sequence). The CDR3 length is 14 residues. The CDR3: CASSLRGRNQPQHF. For the CDR3, the DNA is TGTGCCAGTAGCCTCAGGGGAAGGAATCAGCCCCAGCATTTT.

The chain couples TRBV13 to TRBJ1-2; 10 bases are shared with TRBD1. This CDR3 spans 15 amino acids. After removal of 4 bases from V and 3 bases from J, the junction contained 5 bases not matched to a gene. Germline V gene sequence: CDR1 PRHDT, CDR2 FYEKMQ (reference sequence). The CDR3 spells CASSWDRGRDYGYTF. The CDR3 region has the DNA TGTGCCAGCAGCTGGGACAGGGGCCGGGACTATGGCTACACCTTC.